This T cell receptor beta chain was documented in a study of CD8+CD57+ T cells in acquired aplastic anemia. Turning to the study itself: Sorting CD4+ and CD8+ cells gave DNA averaging approximately 3 ug. Broader study findings: Patients showed no significant difference from controls in CD8+ Simpson's diversity. Patients and controls were found to share roughly 31 CD8+ CDR3 sequences.

Trimming removed 7 bases from V and 5 bases from J, with 18 bases in between. CDR1 LNHNV and CDR2 YYDKDF come from the germline V gene (reference sequence). The CDR3 is made up of 15 amino acids. This clonotype was seen a few times. The target antigen is unknown. TCR beta VDJ and CDR3 were profiled, and genomic DNA was the template. TCRdb redid the calling of the reads with MiXCR, one entry per CDR3 protein. The profile covers about 150,000 distinct CDR3 sequences, with around two fifths appearing a single time and 8.4% taken by the ten largest. The rearrangement joins TRBV15 to TRBJ2-1; no firm D call. The sequence derives from a human donor in good health, serving as a control. Sequenced: sorted CD4+, CD8+, or CD8+CD57+ T cells (not recorded which) from PBMCs. CDR3 sequence reads: CATKVLVGQNNEQFF. CDR3 DNA: TGTGCCACCAAAGTCCTAGTGGGCCAGAACAATGAGCAGTTCTTC.